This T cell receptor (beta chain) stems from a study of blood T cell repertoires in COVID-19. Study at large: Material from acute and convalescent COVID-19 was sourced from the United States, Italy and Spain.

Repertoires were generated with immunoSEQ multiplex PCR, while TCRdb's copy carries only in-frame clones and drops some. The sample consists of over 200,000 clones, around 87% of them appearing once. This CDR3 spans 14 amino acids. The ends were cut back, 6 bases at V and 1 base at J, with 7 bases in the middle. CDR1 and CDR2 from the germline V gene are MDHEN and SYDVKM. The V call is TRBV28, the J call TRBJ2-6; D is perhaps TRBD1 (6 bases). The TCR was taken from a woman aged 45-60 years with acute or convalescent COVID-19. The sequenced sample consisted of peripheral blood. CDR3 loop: CASSTGSGANVLTF. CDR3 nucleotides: TGTGCCAGCAGCACAGGGTCTGGGGCCAACGTCCTGACTTTC.